This record looks at one TCR beta chain sequence and its context. One end of the junction does not line up with germline, which may come from a read error. This CDR3 is 15 amino acids long. Germline CDR1 and CDR2: MNHNS and SASEGT. Libraries were prepared by immunoSEQ multiplex PCR; TCRdb keeps only in-frame clonotypes and omits some of them. This table has almost 70,000 clones, approximately 88% appearing once. The sample is drawn from a study of technical replicates of blood from a handful of donors. Sequenced input: PBMCs. This clonotype originated in a human donor in good health. Some clones in this sample may be carry-over from other donors' samples. This chain uses TRBV6-1 with TRBJ1-2; possible D gene TRBD1, 5 bases. CDR3 in amino acids: CAGSEDVAGSYGYTF. CDR3 DNA: TGTGCCGGCAGTGAAGATGTGGCAGGGTCCTATGGCTACACCTTC.